This T cell receptor beta chain was observed in a study of blood T cell repertoires in COVID-19. Assignment of participants to cohorts was predicated upon participant-reported clinical history. Before being deemed recovered, Cohort 3 donors had two negative PCRs, clearance, or symptom resolution. CDR3 length equals 16 residues. The J segment lost 2 bases and the V segment lost 5 bases, leaving 12 bases of the junction unmatched. Germline CDR1 SGHRS, CDR2 YFSETQ. As originally analysed: Reference gene primer amplification gave estimated nucleated cell counts. Method: immunoSEQ multiplex PCR; TCRdb's copy keeps in-frame clones and lacks some. V and J calls and clone size are as listed in that table; D and trimming were resolved from the DNA. The table shows about 320,000 clones, with over 70% occurring only once.

The sequence was obtained from a man aged 25-40 years who had recovered from COVID-19. The genes are TRBV5-1 and TRBJ2-5, with 7 positions matching TRBD2. The material sequenced was PBMCs or T cells enriched from blood (not recorded which). CDR3 DNA: TGCGCCAGCAGGTACGGTCCAGCGGGGATTCAAGAGACCCAGTACTTC. It encodes CASRYGPAGIQETQYF.